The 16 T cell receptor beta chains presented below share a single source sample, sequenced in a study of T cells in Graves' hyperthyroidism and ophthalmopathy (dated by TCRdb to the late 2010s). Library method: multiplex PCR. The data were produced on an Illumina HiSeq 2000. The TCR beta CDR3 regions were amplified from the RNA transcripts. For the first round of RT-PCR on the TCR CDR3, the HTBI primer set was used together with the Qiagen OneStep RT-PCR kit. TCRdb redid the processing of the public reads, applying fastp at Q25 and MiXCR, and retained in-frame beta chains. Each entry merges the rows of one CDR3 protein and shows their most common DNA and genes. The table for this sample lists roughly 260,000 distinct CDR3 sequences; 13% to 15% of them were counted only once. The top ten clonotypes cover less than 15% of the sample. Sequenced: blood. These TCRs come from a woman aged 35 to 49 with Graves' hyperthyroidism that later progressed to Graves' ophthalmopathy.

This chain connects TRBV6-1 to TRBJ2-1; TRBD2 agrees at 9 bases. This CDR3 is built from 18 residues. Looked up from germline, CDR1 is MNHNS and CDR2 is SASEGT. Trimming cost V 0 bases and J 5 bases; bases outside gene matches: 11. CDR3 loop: CASSEAIAGAPPNNEQFF. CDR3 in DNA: TGTGCCAGCAGTGAAGCGATAGCGGGAGCCCCGCCTAACAATGAGCAGTTCTTC.

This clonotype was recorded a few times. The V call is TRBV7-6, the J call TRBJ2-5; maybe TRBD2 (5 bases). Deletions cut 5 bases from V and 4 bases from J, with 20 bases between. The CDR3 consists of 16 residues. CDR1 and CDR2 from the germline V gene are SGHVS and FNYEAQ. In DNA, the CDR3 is TGTGCCAGCAGCCCCTCGGGGAGAGGACCCTTAGAGACCCAGTACTTC. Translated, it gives CASSPSGRGPLETQYF.

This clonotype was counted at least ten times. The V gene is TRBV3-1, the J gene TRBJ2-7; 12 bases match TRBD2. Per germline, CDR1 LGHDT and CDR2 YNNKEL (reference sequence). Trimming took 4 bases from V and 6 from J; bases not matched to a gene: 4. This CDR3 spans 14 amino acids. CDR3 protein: CASSPRLAGAEQYF. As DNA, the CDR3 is TGTGCCAGCAGCCCGCGACTAGCGGGAGCCGAGCAGTACTTC.

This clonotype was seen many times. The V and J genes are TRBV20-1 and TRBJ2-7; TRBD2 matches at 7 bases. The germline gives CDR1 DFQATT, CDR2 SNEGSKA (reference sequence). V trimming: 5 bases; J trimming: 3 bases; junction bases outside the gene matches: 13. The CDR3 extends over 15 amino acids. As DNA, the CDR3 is TGCAGTGCTCTAGTAGCGGGCGGTAGGTACTACGAGCAGTACTTC. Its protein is CSALVAGGRYYEQYF.

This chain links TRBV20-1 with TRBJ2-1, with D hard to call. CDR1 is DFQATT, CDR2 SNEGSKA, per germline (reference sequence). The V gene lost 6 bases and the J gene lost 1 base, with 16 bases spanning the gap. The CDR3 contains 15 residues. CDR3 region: CSAVFLDRSYNEQFF. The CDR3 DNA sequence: TGCAGTGCCGTTTTTCTAGATCGATCCTACAATGAGCAGTTCTTC.

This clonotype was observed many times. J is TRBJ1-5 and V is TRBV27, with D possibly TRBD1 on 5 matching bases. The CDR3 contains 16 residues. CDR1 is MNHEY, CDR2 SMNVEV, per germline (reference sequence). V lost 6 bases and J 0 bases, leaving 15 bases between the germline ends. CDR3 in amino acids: CASSRYGQNSNQPQHF. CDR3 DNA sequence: TGTGCCAGCAGCCGATACGGACAAAATAGCAATCAGCCCCAGCATTTT.

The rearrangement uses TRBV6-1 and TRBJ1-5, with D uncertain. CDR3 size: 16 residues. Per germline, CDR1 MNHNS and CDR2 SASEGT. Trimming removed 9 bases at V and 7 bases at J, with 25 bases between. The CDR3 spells CASSPRGQALGQPQHF. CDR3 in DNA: TGTGCCAGTTCTCCTCGGGGTCAGGCTCTAGGGCAGCCCCAGCATTTT.

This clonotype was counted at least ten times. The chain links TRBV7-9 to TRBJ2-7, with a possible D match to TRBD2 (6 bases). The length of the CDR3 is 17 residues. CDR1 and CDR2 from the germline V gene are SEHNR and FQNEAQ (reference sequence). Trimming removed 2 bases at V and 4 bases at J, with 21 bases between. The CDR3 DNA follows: TGTGCCAGCAGCTTATCTGGCGGGACCCCGATGCGGTACGAGCAGTACTTC. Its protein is CASSLSGGTPMRYEQYF.

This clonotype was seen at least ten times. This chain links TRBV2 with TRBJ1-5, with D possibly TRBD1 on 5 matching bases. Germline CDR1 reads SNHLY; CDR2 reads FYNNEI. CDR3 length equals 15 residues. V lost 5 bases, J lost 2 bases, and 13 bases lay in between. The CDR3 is CASSSQGQGNQPQHF. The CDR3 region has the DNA TGTGCCAGCAGTTCCCAGGGTCAGGGCAATCAGCCCCAGCATTTT.

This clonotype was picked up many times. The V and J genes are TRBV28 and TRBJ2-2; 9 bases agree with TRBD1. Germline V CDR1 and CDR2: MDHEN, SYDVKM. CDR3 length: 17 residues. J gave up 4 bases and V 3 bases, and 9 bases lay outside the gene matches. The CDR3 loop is CASSLGLRTGVTGELFF. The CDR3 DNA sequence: TGTGCCAGCAGTTTGGGTCTTAGGACAGGGGTCACCGGGGAGCTGTTTTTT.

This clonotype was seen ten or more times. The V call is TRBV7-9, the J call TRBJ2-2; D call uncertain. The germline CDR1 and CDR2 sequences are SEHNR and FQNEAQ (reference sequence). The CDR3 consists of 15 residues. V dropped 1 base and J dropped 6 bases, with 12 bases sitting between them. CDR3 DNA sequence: TGTGCCAGCAGCTTAGGGGCCTATCAAGCCGGGGAGCTGTTTTTT. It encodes CASSLGAYQAGELFF.

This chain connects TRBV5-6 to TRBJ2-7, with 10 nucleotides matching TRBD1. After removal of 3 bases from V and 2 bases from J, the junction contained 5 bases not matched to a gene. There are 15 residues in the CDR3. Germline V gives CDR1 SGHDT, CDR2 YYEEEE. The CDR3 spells CASSSMTGGPYEQYF. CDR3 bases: TGTGCCAGCAGCTCCATGACAGGGGGCCCCTACGAGCAGTACTTC.

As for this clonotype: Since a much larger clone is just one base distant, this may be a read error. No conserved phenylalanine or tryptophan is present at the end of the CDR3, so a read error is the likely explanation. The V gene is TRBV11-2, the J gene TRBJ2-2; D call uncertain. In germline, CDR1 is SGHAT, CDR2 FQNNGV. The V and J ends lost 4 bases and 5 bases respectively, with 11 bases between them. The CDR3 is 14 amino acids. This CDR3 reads CASSSALVTGELFL. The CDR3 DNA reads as TGTGCCAGCAGCTCCGCTCTAGTTACCGGGGAGCTGTTTCTT.

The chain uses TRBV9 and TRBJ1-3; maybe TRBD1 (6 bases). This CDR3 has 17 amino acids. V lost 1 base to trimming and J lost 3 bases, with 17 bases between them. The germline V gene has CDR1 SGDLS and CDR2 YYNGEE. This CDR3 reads CASSVSSWGLRGNTIYF. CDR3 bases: TGTGCCAGCAGCGTAAGCTCTTGGGGGCTCCGTGGAAACACCATATATTTT.

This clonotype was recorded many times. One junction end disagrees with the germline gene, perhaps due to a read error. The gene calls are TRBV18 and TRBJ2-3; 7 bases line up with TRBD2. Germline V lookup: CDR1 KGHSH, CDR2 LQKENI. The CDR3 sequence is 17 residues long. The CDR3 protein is CASSPPRGEAGTDTQYF. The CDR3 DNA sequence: TGTGCCAGCTCGCCACCTCGGGGGGAAGCGGGCACAGATACGCAGTATTTT.

Here the CDR3 reads CASSSGTELLGEKLFF. The DNA of the CDR3 is TGTGCCAGCAGCTCCGGGACAGAACTCCTAGGGGAAAAACTGTTTTTT. The rearrangement uses TRBV5-4 and TRBJ1-4, with 7 bases that match TRBD1. The CDR3 contains 16 residues. The V segment lost 3 bases and the J segment 8 bases; nucleotides outside the gene matches: 13. Per the germline V gene, CDR1 is SGHNT and CDR2 is YYREEE (reference sequence). The full variable domain, rest sourced from reference TRBV5-4 and TRBJ1-4, is ETGVTQSPTHLIKTRGQQVTLRCSSQSGHNTVSWYQQALGQGPQFIFQYYREEENGRGNFPPRFSGLQFPNYSSELNVNALELDDSALYLCASSSGTELLGEKLFFGSGTQLSVL.